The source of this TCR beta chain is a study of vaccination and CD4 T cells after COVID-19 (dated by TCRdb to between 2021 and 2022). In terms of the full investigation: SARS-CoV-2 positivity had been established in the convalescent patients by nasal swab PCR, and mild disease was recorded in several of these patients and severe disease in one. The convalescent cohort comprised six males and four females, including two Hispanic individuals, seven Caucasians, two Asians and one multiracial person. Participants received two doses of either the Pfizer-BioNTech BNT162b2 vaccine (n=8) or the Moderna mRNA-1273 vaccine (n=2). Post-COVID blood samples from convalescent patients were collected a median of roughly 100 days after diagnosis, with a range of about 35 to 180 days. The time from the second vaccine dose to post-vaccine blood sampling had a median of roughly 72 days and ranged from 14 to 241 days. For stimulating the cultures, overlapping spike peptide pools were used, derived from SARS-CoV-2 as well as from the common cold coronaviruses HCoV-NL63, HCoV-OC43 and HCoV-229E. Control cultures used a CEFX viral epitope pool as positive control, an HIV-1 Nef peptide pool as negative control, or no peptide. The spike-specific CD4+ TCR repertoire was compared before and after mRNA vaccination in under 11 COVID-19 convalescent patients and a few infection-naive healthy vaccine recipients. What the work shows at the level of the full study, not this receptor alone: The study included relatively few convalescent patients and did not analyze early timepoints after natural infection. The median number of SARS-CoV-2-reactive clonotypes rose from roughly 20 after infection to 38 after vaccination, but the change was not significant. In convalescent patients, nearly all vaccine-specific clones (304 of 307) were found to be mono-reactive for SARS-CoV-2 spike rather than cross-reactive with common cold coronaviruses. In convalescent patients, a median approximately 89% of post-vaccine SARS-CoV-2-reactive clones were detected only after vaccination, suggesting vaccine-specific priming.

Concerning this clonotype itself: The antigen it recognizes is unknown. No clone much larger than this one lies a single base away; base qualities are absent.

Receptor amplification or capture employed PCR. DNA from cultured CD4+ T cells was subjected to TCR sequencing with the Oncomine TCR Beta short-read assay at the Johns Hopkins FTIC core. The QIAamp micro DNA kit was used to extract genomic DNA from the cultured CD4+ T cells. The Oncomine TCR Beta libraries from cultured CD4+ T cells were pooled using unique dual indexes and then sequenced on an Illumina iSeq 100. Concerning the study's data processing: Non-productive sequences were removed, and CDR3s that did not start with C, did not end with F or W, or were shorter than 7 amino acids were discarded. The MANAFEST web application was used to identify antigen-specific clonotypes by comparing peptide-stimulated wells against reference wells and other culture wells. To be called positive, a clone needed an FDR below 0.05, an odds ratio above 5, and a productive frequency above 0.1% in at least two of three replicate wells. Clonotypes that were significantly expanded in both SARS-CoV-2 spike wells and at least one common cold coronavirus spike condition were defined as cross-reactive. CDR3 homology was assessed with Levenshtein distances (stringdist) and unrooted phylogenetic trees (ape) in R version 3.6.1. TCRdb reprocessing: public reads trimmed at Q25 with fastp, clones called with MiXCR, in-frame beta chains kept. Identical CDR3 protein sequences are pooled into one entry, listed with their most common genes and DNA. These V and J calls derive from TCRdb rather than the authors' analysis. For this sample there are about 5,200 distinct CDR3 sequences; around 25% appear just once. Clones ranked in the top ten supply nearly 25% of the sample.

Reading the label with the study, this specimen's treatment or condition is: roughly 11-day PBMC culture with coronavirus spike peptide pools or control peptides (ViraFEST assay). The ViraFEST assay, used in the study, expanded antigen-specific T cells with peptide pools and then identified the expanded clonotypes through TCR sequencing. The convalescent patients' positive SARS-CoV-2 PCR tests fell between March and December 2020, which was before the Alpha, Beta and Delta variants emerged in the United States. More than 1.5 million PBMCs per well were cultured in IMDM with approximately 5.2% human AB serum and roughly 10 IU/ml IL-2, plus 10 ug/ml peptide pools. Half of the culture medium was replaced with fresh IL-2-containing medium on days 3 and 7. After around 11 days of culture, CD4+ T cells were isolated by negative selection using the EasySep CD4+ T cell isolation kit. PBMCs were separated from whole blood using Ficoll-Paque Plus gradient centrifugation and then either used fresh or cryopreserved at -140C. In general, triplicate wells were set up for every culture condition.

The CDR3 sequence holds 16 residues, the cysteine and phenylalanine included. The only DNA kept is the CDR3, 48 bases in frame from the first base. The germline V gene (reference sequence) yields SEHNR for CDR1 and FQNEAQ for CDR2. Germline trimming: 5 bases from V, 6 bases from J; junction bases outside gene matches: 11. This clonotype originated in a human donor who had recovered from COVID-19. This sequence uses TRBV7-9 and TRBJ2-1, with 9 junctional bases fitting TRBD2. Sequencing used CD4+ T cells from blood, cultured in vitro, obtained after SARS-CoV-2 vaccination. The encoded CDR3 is CASSPQLREGLNEQFF. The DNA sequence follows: TGTGCCAGCAGCCCCCAGTTGCGGGAGGGCCTCAATGAGCAGTTCTTC.